The 14 T cell receptor beta chains presented below share a single source sample, sequenced in a study of PD-1 blockade in classical Hodgkin lymphoma. Profiling relied on immunoSEQ multiplex PCR, and the TCRdb table lists in-frame clones only, not all of them. The sample lists about 28,000 clones, about 81% occurring once. Autologous stem cell transplantation was followed by relapse in every patient, and brentuximab vedotin exposure varied. The source was peripheral blood mononuclear cells (PBMCs), collected before the second cycle of nivolumab. The receptors were sampled from a human donor with classical Hodgkin lymphoma.

The chain has TRBV27 and TRBJ1-6; D gene unclear. Per germline, CDR1 MNHEY and CDR2 SMNVEV (reference sequence). The CDR3 spans 13 residues. V was pared by 4 bases and J by 10 bases, with 11 bases between. CDR3 residues: CASSWQRDSPLHF. The CDR3 bases are TGTGCCAGCAGTTGGCAACGAGACTCACCCCTCCACTTT.

This chain links TRBV29-1 with TRBJ2-3, with TRBD2 matching 12 bases. Trimming cost V 7 bases and J 0 bases; bases outside gene matches: 2. Germline V lookup: CDR1 SQVTM, CDR2 ANQGSEA. The CDR3 covers 14 residues. CDR3: CSASGGESTDTQYF. For the CDR3, the DNA is TGCAGCGCTAGCGGGGGGGAGAGCACAGATACGCAGTATTTT.

The chain is built from TRBV28 and TRBJ2-3; 11 bases fit TRBD1. This CDR3 comprises 15 residues. The germline gives CDR1 MDHEN, CDR2 SYDVKM. V gave up 4 bases and J gave up 3 bases; unmatched junction bases: 3. DNA for the CDR3: TGTGCCAGCAGTTCAGGACAGGGGGCGACAGATACGCAGTATTTT. Translating gives CASSSGQGATDTQYF.

The CDR3 region is CASITGGANTEAFF. CDR3 nucleotides: TGTGCCAGCATAACAGGGGGCGCGAACACTGAAGCTTTCTTT. The rearrangement uses TRBV28 and TRBJ1-1; the match to TRBD1 covers 9 bases. The CDR3 spans 14 residues. Germline V gives CDR1 MDHEN, CDR2 SYDVKM. The J segment lost 1 base and the V segment lost 7 bases, leaving 4 bases of the junction unmatched.

CDR3 nucleotide sequence: TGTGCCAGCAAGGGGGGCGAAAATGAAAAACTGTTTTTT. The encoded protein is CASKGGENEKLFF. The chain joins TRBV2 to TRBJ1-4; TRBD1 might be the D (6 bases). This CDR3 has 13 amino acids. Trimming took off 7 bases at V and 5 bases at J, with 11 bases between the two ends. Germline V CDR1 and CDR2: SNHLY, FYNNEI.

This rearrangement joins TRBV27 to TRBJ2-7; 11 bases align to TRBD2. This CDR3 is built from 16 residues. Germline V gene data show CDR1 as MNHEY and CDR2 as SMNVEV (reference sequence). V lost 5 bases, J lost 4 bases, and 10 bases stayed unmatched. CDR3 coding DNA: TGTGCCAGCAGTCCGCCACTAACTAGCGGGGGATACGAGCAGTACTTC. It yields the protein CASSPPLTSGGYEQYF.

This clone was recorded a few times. This rearrangement joins TRBV9 to TRBJ1-6; possible D gene TRBD1, 6 bases. The CDR3 is made up of 17 amino acids. V gave up 4 bases and J gave up 10 bases, with 24 bases separating them. Looked up from germline, CDR1 is SGDLS and CDR2 is YYNGEE. As DNA, the CDR3 is TGTGCCAGCAGCTTAGAGGGGGGGATAGGCGACGGGTCACCCCTCCACTTT. This encodes CASSLEGGIGDGSPLHF.

This clone was observed a few times. The J gene is TRBJ1-1, the V gene TRBV14; tentatively, D is TRBD1 (6 bases). Trimming took 4 bases from V and 4 from J, leaving 10 bases between them. Germline V gives CDR1 SGHDN, CDR2 FVKESK. The CDR3 consists of 13 residues. CDR3 loop: CASSLQGRTEAFF. The DNA of the CDR3 is TGTGCCAGCAGCCTACAGGGTCGCACTGAAGCTTTCTTT.

V gene TRBV14 combines with J gene TRBJ2-7; D call uncertain. Trimming removed 2 bases from V and 1 base from J, with 6 bases in between. The germline V gene encodes CDR1 SGHDN and CDR2 FVKESK. The CDR3 has 13 residues. The CDR3 DNA is TGTGCCAGCAGCCAATTGCAGTCCTACGAGCAGTACTTC. Its translation is CASSQLQSYEQYF. The whole variable domain, remainder taken from reference TRBV14 and TRBJ2-7, is EAGVTQFPSHSVIEKGQTVTLRCDPISGHDNLYWYRRVMGKEIKFLLHFVKESKQDESGMPNNRFLAERTGGTYSTLKVQPAELEDSGVYFCASSQLQSYEQYFGPGTRLTVT.

The chain uses TRBV6-1 and TRBJ1-2; 7 nucleotides agree with TRBD1. Germline V CDR1 and CDR2: MNHNS, SASEGT. CDR3 length: 16 amino acids. V shed 3 bases, J shed 8 bases, and the junction held 15 bases outside the gene matches. The CDR3 here is CASSDSTGVESRGYTF. The DNA for the CDR3 is TGTGCCAGCAGTGATTCCACAGGGGTAGAGTCAAGGGGCTACACCTTC.

The chain employs TRBV10-3 and TRBJ1-5; D perhaps matches TRBD1 (6 bases). Germline V gene data show CDR1 as ENHRY and CDR2 as SYGVKD. Deletions cut 6 bases from V and 2 bases from J, with 8 bases between. This CDR3 contains 13 residues. CDR3 in DNA: TGTGCCATCAGCCCAGGGGGCAATCAGCCCCAGCATTTT. Its protein product is CAISPGGNQPQHF.

This clone has a single count. The chain joins TRBV7-2 to TRBJ2-5; 13 bases fit TRBD2. Germline V gene sequence: CDR1 SGHTA, CDR2 FQGNSA. V lost 7 bases to trimming and J lost 5 bases; unmatched junction nucleotides: 10. This CDR3 region has 16 residues. The CDR3 DNA follows: TGTGCCAGCACCAAGGGACTAGCGGGGATCCATGAGACCCAGTACTTC. This translates into CASTKGLAGIHETQYF.

This chain uses TRBV5-1 with TRBJ2-7; the match to TRBD1 covers 7 bases. V lost 4 bases, J lost 1 base, and 8 bases stayed unmatched. The germline V gene encodes CDR1 SGHRS and CDR2 YFSETQ. This CDR3 comprises 15 residues. The CDR3 DNA reads as TGCGCCAGCAGCACCGGGACAGTCCATTCCTACGAGCAGTACTTC. This translates into CASSTGTVHSYEQYF.

The V gene is TRBV2, the J gene TRBJ1-2; D gene unclear. The V end lost 7 bases, the J end lost 8 bases, and 14 bases lay between the germline ends. The CDR3 length is 12 residues. CDR1 is SNHLY, CDR2 FYNNEI, per germline. CDR3 coding DNA: TGTGCCAGCAAGCTACAGCTGGGCGGCTACACCTTC. Translation gives CASKLQLGGYTF.